Presented here are 32 T cell receptor beta chains from one specimen sequenced in a study of T-cell memory formation after mild COVID-19. In TCRdb, the 5' RACE reads were re-called with MiXCR into one record per CDR3 protein. The sample has about 600,000 distinct CDR3 sequences, 20% to 25% seen once. Sequencing was carried out using PBMCs or a T cell subset sorted from them (not recorded which). Receptors originate from an adult woman who had mild COVID-19 (a few samples of this study predate the infection). Cell type and time point are not known.

This clonotype was observed a few times. The chain combines TRBV7-3 with TRBJ2-7; 8 positions agree with TRBD1. CDR1 is SGHTA and CDR2 is FQGTGA in the germline V gene. V gave up 5 bases and J gave up 3 bases; unmatched junction bases: 6. The CDR3 runs 14 residues. This CDR3 reads CASSKTGANYEQYF. DNA for the CDR3: TGTGCCAGCAGCAAGACAGGGGCCAACTACGAGCAGTACTTC.

This rearrangement joins TRBV20-1 to TRBJ2-5; 11 bases agree with TRBD1. CDR3 size: 17 residues. V was clipped by 3 bases and J by 7 bases; unmatched bases: 16. Germline loops: CDR1 DFQATT, CDR2 SNEGSKA (reference sequence). Written as DNA, the CDR3 is TGCAGTGCTAGGCCGGGACAGGGGGGGACGTCGTACGGGACCCAGTACTTC. Encoded protein: CSARPGQGGTSYGTQYF.

V is TRBV20-1 and J is TRBJ2-1, with D possibly matching TRBD2 (6 bases). CDR3 length equals 14 residues. Trimming pared 1 base from V and 3 bases from J, leaving 10 bases between. Germline CDR1 reads DFQATT; CDR2 reads SNEGSKA (reference sequence). The DNA of the CDR3 is TGCAGTGCTAGAGCACTAGCTGACTACAATGAGCAGTTCTTC. It encodes CSARALADYNEQFF.

This sequence joins TRBV12-3 or TRBV12-4 and TRBJ1-1; a weak D match, TRBD1 (6 bases). V lost 4 bases to trimming and J lost 0 bases, with 12 bases between them. The CDR3 extends over 15 amino acids. The CDR3 nucleotides are TGTGCCAGCAGTTCAAGGACAGCTATGAACACTGAAGCTTTCTTT. This sequence encodes CASSSRTAMNTEAFF.

This chain uses TRBV5-1 with TRBJ2-1; no firm D call. Per the germline V gene, CDR1 is SGHRS and CDR2 is YFSETQ. This CDR3 contains 14 residues. The germline V and J ends were trimmed by 4 bases and 10 bases, with 18 bases remaining between them. The CDR3 region is CASSVVSAAVEQFF. The CDR3 nucleotides are TGCGCCAGCAGCGTCGTGAGCGCAGCCGTGGAGCAGTTCTTC.

This clonotype came up a few times. Germline is not matched at one junction end, which may reflect a read error. The chain is built from TRBV7-9 and TRBJ1-4, with 7 bases fitting TRBD1. Germline CDR1 is SEHNR and CDR2 is FQNEAQ (reference sequence). This CDR3 contains 12 residues. DNA for the CDR3: TGTGCCAGCAGCTTAGCGGGACAGCTAAGTATTTTT. Translation: CASSLAGQLSIF.

The chain is built from TRBV7-2 and TRBJ1-6; unclear D gene. The V end lost 3 bases, the J end lost 7 bases, and 7 bases lay between the germline ends. CDR3 size: 13 residues. Looked up from germline, CDR1 is SGHTA and CDR2 is FQGNSA. CDR3 region: CASSLMPNSPLHF. DNA of the CDR3: TGTGCCAGCAGCTTGATGCCGAATTCACCCCTCCACTTT.

This clonotype was counted a few times. V gene TRBV24-1 combines with J gene TRBJ1-1; 7 bases align to TRBD1. The CDR3 covers 13 residues. CDR1 KGHDR and CDR2 SFDVKD come from the germline V gene. V trimming: 2 bases; J trimming: 6 bases; junction bases outside the gene matches: 2. CDR3 coding DNA: TGTGCCACCAGTGATTCGGGACAGTCTGAAGCTTTCTTT. Protein sequence: CATSDSGQSEAFF.

The sample holds a few counts of this clonotype. The V and J genes are TRBV5-1 and TRBJ2-7; D may be TRBD2 (5 bases). The CDR3 extends over 16 amino acids. Per germline, CDR1 SGHRS and CDR2 YFSETQ. V was cut by 4 bases and J by 1 base, with 18 bases left in between. The CDR3 nucleotides read TGCGCCAGCAGCCAAGCTCCGGGAACAGAATCCTACGAGCAGTACTTC. As protein: CASSQAPGTESYEQYF.

J is TRBJ2-7 and V is TRBV6-5, with 11 nucleotides matching TRBD1. J lost 3 bases, V lost 6 bases, and 13 bases had no gene match. The CDR3 has 17 amino acids. CDR1 and CDR2 (germline): MNHEY, SVGAGI. The CDR3 is CASSYPTGTGGDYEQYF. CDR3 in DNA: TGTGCCAGCAGCTACCCAACCGGGACAGGGGGTGACTACGAGCAGTACTTC.

The table lists this clonotype with a few counts. This chain links TRBV7-2 with TRBJ1-2; no clear D gene. The germline gives CDR1 SGHTA, CDR2 FQGNSA. The CDR3 is 14 amino acids. V was clipped by 3 bases and J by 2 bases, with 10 bases between them. DNA for the CDR3: TGTGCCAGCAGCTTCCCTGTAGAGAACTATGGCTACACCTTC. Translation: CASSFPVENYGYTF. Drawing the rest from reference TRBV7-2 and TRBJ1-2, the complete variable domain is GAGVSQSPSNKVTEKGKDVELRCDPISGHTALYWYRQSLGQGLEFLIYFQGNSAPDKSGLPSDRFSAERTGGSVSTLTIQRTQQEDSAVYLCASSFPVENYGYTFGSGTRLTVV.

This rearrangement joins TRBV7-3 to TRBJ2-1; TRBD2 agrees at 7 bases. J lost 0 bases, V lost 5 bases, and 10 bases had no gene match. Germline CDR1 is SGHTA and CDR2 is FQGTGA. The CDR3 is made up of 17 amino acids. The CDR3 DNA follows: TGTGCCAGCAGCCTCCGGGCGGGAGCCAGCTCCTACAATGAGCAGTTCTTC. It yields the protein CASSLRAGASSYNEQFF.

This clonotype was detected only a few times. V is TRBV4-1 and J is TRBJ2-3; 10 nucleotides align to TRBD2. The CDR3 loop spans 17 amino acids. Germline CDR1 is MGHRA and CDR2 is YSYEKL. With V trimmed by 0 bases and J by 1 base, 4 bases remained unmatched. CDR3 residues: CASSQDGAGGGTDTQYF. The CDR3 region has the DNA TGCGCCAGCAGCCAAGATGGAGCGGGGGGGGGCACAGATACGCAGTATTTT.

This clonotype was counted between two and nine times. This chain connects TRBV7-2 to TRBJ1-1, with D unresolved. Germline CDR1 SGHTA, CDR2 FQGNSA. V dropped 1 base and J dropped 5 bases, with 14 bases sitting between them. The CDR3 consists of 15 residues. This CDR3 reads CASSLERALLTEAFF. The CDR3 DNA reads as TGTGCCAGCAGCTTAGAAAGGGCTTTGTTGACTGAAGCTTTCTTT.

The chain's CDR3 is CASSEAGVWYEQYF. CDR3 in DNA: TGTGCCAGCAGTGAAGCGGGAGTTTGGTACGAGCAGTACTTC. This chain connects TRBV2 to TRBJ2-7; tentatively, D is TRBD2 (5 bases). Germline V gene data show CDR1 as SNHLY and CDR2 as FYNNEI. The V end was cut by 0 bases, the J end by 4 bases, with 10 bases between. There are 14 residues in the CDR3. Supplemented by reference TRBV2 and TRBJ2-7, the full variable domain reads EPEVTQTPSHQVTQMGQEVILRCVPISNHLYFYWYRQILGQKVEFLVSFYNNEISEKSEIFDDQFSVERPDGSNFTLKIRSTKLEDSAMYFCASSEAGVWYEQYFGPGTRLTVT.

V is TRBV20-1 and J is TRBJ2-1; D is uncertain. The CDR3 contains 16 residues. In germline, CDR1 is DFQATT, CDR2 SNEGSKA (reference sequence). Deletions cut 6 bases from V and 0 bases from J, with 18 bases between. CDR3 nucleotide sequence: TGCAGTGCAGCCCCACCCTACCGGAGCTCCTACAATGAGCAGTTCTTC. Its translation is CSAAPPYRSSYNEQFF.

The sample holds a few counts of this clonotype. V gene TRBV29-1 combines with J gene TRBJ2-7; 8 positions match TRBD2. CDR1 and CDR2 from the germline V gene are SQVTM and ANQGSEA. J gave up 2 bases and V 2 bases, and 2 bases lay outside the gene matches. This CDR3 has 13 residues. CDR3 bases: TGCAGCGTTGAACGAGCGGGGGCCTACGAGCAGTACTTC. It codes for CSVERAGAYEQYF.

This chain uses TRBV5-1 with TRBJ2-5, with 14 positions matching TRBD2. CDR1 and CDR2 (germline): SGHRS, YFSETQ. There are 17 residues in the CDR3. Losses at the gene ends were 0 bases for V and 1 base for J; bases not matched to a gene: 2. CDR3 sequence reads: CASSLAGTSGSQETQYF. The CDR3 region has the DNA TGCGCCAGCAGCTTGGCCGGGACTAGCGGGAGCCAAGAGACCCAGTACTTC.

The rearrangement joins TRBV20-1 to TRBJ2-4, with D possibly being TRBD1 or TRBD2 (5 bases each). V was shortened by 5 bases and J by 4 bases, with 12 bases between the two germline ends. CDR1 DFQATT and CDR2 SNEGSKA come from the germline V gene (reference sequence). This CDR3 is 13 amino acids long. In DNA, the CDR3 is TGCAGTGCTTACGGGACCGTAAAAAACATTCAGTACTTC. Residues: CSAYGTVKNIQYF.

V gene TRBV6-2 or TRBV6-3 combines with J gene TRBJ2-2, with 7 bases identical to TRBD1. This CDR3 region has 14 residues. Germline CDR1 is MNHEY and CDR2 is SVGEGT. The junction had 7 bases not matched to a gene; V was cut back by 6 bases and J by 6 bases. CDR3 in DNA: TGTGCCAGCAGGCCAACAGGGGAAGCCGGGGAGCTGTTTTTT. It translates to CASRPTGEAGELFF.

The rearrangement uses TRBV11-3 and TRBJ2-5; TRBD1 might be the D (5 bases). CDR3 length: 16 amino acids. The germline V gene encodes CDR1 SGHNT and CDR2 YENEEA. The ends were cut back, 2 bases at V and 4 bases at J, with 17 bases in the middle. CDR3 sequence reads: CASSLRGAESRETQYF. CDR3 nucleotide sequence: TGTGCCAGCAGCTTAAGGGGCGCGGAATCACGAGAGACCCAGTACTTC. Together with reference TRBV11-3 and TRBJ2-5, the CDR3 gives the full variable domain: EAGVVQSPRYKIIEKKQPVAFWCNPISGHNTLYWYLQNLGQGPELLIRYENEEAVDDSQLPKDRFSAERLKGVDSTLKIQPAELGDSAVYLCASSLRGAESRETQYFGPGTRLLVL.

This clonotype turned up a few times. The chain couples TRBV29-1 to TRBJ1-2; 10 bases are shared with TRBD1. This CDR3 spans 15 amino acids. The trim removed 4 bases at V and 4 bases at J, leaving 9 bases unmatched. Looked up from germline, CDR1 is SQVTM and CDR2 is ANQGSEA. This CDR3 is CSVGFGQGGIYGYTF. The CDR3 region has the DNA TGCAGCGTTGGATTCGGACAGGGGGGGATCTATGGCTACACCTTC.

A few counts support this clonotype. The rearrangement joins TRBV30 to TRBJ2-7, with 8 bases aligning to TRBD1. Germline CDR1 reads GTSNPN; CDR2 reads SVGIG (reference sequence). The CDR3 is made up of 13 amino acids. The J segment lost 5 bases and the V segment lost 1 base, leaving 4 bases of the junction unmatched. The CDR3 region is CAWSEGTGNEQYF. The DNA for the CDR3 is TGTGCCTGGAGTGAGGGGACAGGTAACGAGCAGTACTTC.

This clonotype was detected a few times. The rearrangement joins TRBV10-3 to TRBJ1-1, with no clear D. With 4 bases removed from V and 4 bases from J, the gap between germline ends came to 7 bases. This CDR3 has 12 amino acids. CDR1 and CDR2 (germline): ENHRY, SYGVKD. In nucleotides, the CDR3 is TGTGCCATCAGTGCAGTGGGCACTGAAGCTTTCTTT. This sequence encodes CAISAVGTEAFF.

The rearrangement uses TRBV5-1 and TRBJ2-2; possibly TRBD1 for D (6 bases). V lost 6 bases, J lost 3 bases, and 15 bases lay in between. This CDR3 spans 15 amino acids. Germline V gives CDR1 SGHRS, CDR2 YFSETQ. As DNA, the CDR3 is TGCGCCAGCACCTTCTCGGACAGTTACACCGGGGAGCTGTTTTTT. Protein: CASTFSDSYTGELFF.

The chain joins TRBV20-1 to TRBJ2-3; D not resolved. This CDR3 spans 11 amino acids. Germline CDR1 is DFQATT and CDR2 is SNEGSKA (reference sequence). V was cut by 1 base and J by 5 bases, with 4 bases left in between. CDR3 coding DNA: TGCAGTGCTAGAGGAATAGATACGCAGTATTTT. Its protein product is CSARGIDTQYF.

The chain links TRBV14 to TRBJ2-3; the D call may be TRBD1 or TRBD2 (5 bases each). V was trimmed by 3 bases and J by 12 bases, leaving 13 bases between them. Germline values: CDR1 SGHDN, CDR2 FVKESK. The CDR3 has 12 residues. The CDR3 spells CASSHRPGRQYF. In DNA form, the CDR3 reads TGTGCCAGCAGCCATCGACCGGGACGTCAGTATTTT.

V and J are TRBV9 and TRBJ2-7, with 8 bases aligning to TRBD1. Germline V gene lookup returns CDR1 SGDLS and CDR2 YYNGEE. This CDR3 comprises 15 residues. V shed 4 bases, J shed 5 bases, and the junction held 11 bases outside the gene matches. The CDR3 protein is CASSSRTGGVDEQYF. Written as DNA, the CDR3 is TGTGCCAGCAGCTCCAGAACAGGGGGAGTGGACGAGCAGTACTTC.

The chain combines TRBV6-2 or TRBV6-3 with TRBJ2-7; 9 bases line up with TRBD1. From germline, CDR1 is MNHEY and CDR2 SVGEGT. The CDR3 runs 13 residues. Trimming removed 6 bases from V and 5 bases from J; junction bases left unmatched: 5. The CDR3 DNA reads TGTGCCAGCAGCCTACAGGGGGCCAACGAGCAGTACTTC. It yields the protein CASSLQGANEQYF.

This clonotype was seen more than once but under ten times. The chain is built from TRBV5-1 and TRBJ2-3; D is undetermined. Trimming took off 9 bases at V and 2 bases at J, with 13 bases between the two ends. Germline CDR1 reads SGHRS; CDR2 reads YFSETQ. The CDR3 totals 13 residues. CDR3 sequence (DNA): TGCGCCACGAGACTTACTTACACAGATACGCAGTATTTT. The encoded protein is CATRLTYTDTQYF. The full variable domain, in which reference TRBV5-1 and TRBJ2-3 provide the parts outside the CDR3, is KAGVTQTPRYLIKTRGQQVTLSCSPISGHRSVSWYQQTPGQGLQFLFEYFSETQRNKGNFPGRFSGRQFSNSRSEMNVSTLELGDSALYLCATRLTYTDTQYFGPGTRLTVL.

This clonotype was counted between two and nine times. The chain employs TRBV5-1 and TRBJ2-7; D may match TRBD1 or TRBD2 (5 bases each). V lost 0 bases and J 4 bases, leaving 11 bases between the germline ends. CDR3 length: 14 amino acids. Germline CDR1 and CDR2: SGHRS and YFSETQ. This chain's CDR3 is CASSLVGDGYEQYF. CDR3 nucleotide sequence: TGCGCCAGCAGCTTGGTCGGGGACGGTTACGAGCAGTACTTC.

This clonotype was recorded a few times. The chain combines TRBV7-2 with TRBJ2-3, with TRBD2 identical over 12 bases. CDR1 is SGHTA and CDR2 is FQGNSA in the germline V gene. The CDR3 covers 16 residues. The ends lost 4 bases at V and 4 bases at J; junction bases unmatched: 6. DNA for the CDR3: TGTGCCAGCAGCTCCCTAGCGGGAGGGCTGTCAGATACGCAGTATTTT. Translated, it gives CASSSLAGGLSDTQYF.